This record concerns one T cell receptor (beta chain) sequence. Its antigen is not known. This sample was included in a study of blood T cells in healthy people across ages. Study results and caveats: The lack of PBMC sorting stopped any conclusive naive versus antigen-experienced comparison.

There are 12 residues in the CDR3. V was cut by 2 bases and J by 5 bases, with 9 bases left in between. From germline, CDR1 is DFQATT and CDR2 SNEGSKA (reference sequence). A J-beta primer mix and a sample-barcoded 5' primer were used in a second PCR of about 6 to 12 cycles. A single record per CDR3 protein comes from TCRdb applying MiXCR to the 5' RACE reads. Of some 1.8 million distinct CDR3 sequences listed, roughly two fifths are singletons. The TCR comes from a human donor in good health. Material: blood. The chain couples TRBV20-1 to TRBJ2-5; D is ambiguous. CDR3 residues: CSARFVRETQYF. CDR3 nucleotides: TGCAGTGCTAGATTCGTTCGTGAGACCCAGTACTTC.